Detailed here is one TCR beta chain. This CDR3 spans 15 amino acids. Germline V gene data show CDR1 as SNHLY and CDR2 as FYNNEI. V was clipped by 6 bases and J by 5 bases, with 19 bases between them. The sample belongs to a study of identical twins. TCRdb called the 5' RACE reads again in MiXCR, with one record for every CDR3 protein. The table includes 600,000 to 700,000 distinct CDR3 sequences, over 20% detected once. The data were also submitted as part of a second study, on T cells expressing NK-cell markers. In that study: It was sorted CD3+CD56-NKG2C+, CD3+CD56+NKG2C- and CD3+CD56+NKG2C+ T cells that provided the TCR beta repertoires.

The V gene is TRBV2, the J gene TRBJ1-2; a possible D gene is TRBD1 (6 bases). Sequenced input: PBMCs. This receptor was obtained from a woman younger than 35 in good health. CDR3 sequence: CASRTQGRSRYGYTF. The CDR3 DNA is TGTGCCAGCAGGACTCAGGGGAGGAGTAGGTATGGCTACACCTTC. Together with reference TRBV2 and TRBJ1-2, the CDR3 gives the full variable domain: EPEVTQTPSHQVTQMGQEVILRCVPISNHLYFYWYRQILGQKVEFLVSFYNNEISEKSEIFDDQFSVERPDGSNFTLKIRSTKLEDSAMYFCASRTQGRSRYGYTFGSGTRLTVV.